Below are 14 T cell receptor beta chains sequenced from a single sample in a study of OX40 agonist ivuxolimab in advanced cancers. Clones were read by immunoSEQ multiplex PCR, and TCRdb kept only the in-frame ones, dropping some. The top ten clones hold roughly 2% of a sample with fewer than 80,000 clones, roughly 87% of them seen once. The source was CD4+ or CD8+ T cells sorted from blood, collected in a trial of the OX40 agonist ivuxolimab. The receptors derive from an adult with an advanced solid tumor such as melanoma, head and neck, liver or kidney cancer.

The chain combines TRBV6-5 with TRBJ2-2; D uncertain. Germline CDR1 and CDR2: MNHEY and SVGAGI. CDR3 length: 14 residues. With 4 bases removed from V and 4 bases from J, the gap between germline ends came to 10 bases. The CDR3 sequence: CASSFFSVTGELFF. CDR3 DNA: TGTGCCAGCAGTTTCTTTTCGGTCACCGGGGAGCTGTTTTTT.

CDR3 nucleotides: TGTGCCAGCAGTTCAAGGACAGGGGGTTCCTACGAGCAGTACTTC. This gives the protein CASSSRTGGSYEQYF. The chain carries TRBV6-5 and TRBJ2-7; TRBD1 agrees at 10 bases. Germline V lookup: CDR1 MNHEY, CDR2 SVGAGI. The CDR3 contains 15 residues. J lost 1 base, V lost 4 bases, and 4 bases had no gene match.

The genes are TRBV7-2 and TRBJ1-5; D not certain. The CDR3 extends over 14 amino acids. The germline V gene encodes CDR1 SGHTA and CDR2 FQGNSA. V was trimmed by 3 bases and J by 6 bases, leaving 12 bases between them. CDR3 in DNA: TGTGCCAGCAGCTTCGGCCCAGAGATTCAGCCCCAGCATTTT. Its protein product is CASSFGPEIQPQHF.

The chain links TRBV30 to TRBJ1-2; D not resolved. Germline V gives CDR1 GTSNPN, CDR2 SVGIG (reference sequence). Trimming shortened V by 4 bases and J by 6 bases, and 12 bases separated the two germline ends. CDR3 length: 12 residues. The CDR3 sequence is CAWTPNTHGYTF. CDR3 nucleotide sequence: TGTGCCTGGACCCCGAACACTCATGGCTACACCTTC.

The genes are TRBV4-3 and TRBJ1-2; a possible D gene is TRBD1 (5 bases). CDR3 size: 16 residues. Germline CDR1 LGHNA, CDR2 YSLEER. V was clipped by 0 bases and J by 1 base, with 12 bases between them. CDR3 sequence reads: CASSQDFEGLNYGYTF. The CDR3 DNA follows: TGCGCCAGCAGCCAAGATTTCGAGGGGCTTAACTATGGCTACACCTTC.

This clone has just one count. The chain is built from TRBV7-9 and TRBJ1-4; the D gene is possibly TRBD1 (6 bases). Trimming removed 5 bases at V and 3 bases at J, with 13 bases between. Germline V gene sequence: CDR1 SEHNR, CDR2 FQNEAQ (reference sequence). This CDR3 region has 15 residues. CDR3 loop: CASSPGGGANEKLFF. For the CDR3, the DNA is TGTGCCAGCAGCCCGGGGGGGGGCGCTAATGAAAAACTGTTTTTT.

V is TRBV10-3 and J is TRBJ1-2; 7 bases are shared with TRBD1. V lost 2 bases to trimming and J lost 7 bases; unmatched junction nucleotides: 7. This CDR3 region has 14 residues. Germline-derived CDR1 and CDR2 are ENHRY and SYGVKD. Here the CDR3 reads CAISETDRSTGYTF. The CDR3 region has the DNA TGTGCCATCAGTGAGACGGACAGGAGTACTGGCTACACCTTC.

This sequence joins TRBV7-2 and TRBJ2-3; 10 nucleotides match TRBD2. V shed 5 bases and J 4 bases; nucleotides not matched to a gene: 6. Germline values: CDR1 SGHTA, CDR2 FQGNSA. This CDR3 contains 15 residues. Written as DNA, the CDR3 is TGTGCCAGCAGCCTTCTAGCGGGGGTGGCAGATACGCAGTATTTT. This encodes CASSLLAGVADTQYF. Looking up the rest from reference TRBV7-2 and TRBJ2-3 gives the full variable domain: GAGVSQSPSNKVTEKGKDVELRCDPISGHTALYWYRQSLGQGLEFLIYFQGNSAPDKSGLPSDRFSAERTGGSVSTLTIQRTQQEDSAVYLCASSLLAGVADTQYFGPGTRLTVL.

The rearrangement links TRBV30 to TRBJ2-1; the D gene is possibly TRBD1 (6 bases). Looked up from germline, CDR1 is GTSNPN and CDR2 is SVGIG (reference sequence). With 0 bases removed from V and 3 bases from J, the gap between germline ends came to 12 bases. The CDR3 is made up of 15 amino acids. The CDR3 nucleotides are TGTGCCTGGAGTGTCCGACAGGCCGGCTACAATGAGCAGTTCTTC. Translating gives CAWSVRQAGYNEQFF.

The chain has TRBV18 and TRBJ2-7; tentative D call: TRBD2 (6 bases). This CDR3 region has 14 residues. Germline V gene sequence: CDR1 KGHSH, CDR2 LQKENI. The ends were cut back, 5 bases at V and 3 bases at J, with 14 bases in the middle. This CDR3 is CASSYGQGGYEQYF. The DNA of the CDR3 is TGTGCCAGCTCATACGGGCAGGGAGGCTACGAGCAGTACTTC.

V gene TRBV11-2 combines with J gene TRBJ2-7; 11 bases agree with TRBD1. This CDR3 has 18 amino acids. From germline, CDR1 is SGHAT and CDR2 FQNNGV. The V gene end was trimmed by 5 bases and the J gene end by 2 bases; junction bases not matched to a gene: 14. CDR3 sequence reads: CASSPIRRDRGVTYEQYF. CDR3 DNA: TGTGCCAGCAGCCCTATCCGAAGGGACAGGGGGGTCACCTACGAGCAGTACTTC.

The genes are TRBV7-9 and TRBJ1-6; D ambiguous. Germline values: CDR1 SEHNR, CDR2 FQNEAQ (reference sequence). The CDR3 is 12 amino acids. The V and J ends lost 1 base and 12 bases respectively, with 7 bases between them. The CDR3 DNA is TGTGCCAGCAGCTTAGTAGGAGGACCCCTCCACTTT. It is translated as CASSLVGGPLHF.

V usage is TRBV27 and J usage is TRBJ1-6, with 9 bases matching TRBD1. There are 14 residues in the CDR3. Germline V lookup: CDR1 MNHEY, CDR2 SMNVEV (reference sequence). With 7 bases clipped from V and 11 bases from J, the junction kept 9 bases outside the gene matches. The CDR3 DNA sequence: TGTGCCAGCACCACACAGGGGGCGCGGGCACCCCTCCACTTT. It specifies CASTTQGARAPLHF.

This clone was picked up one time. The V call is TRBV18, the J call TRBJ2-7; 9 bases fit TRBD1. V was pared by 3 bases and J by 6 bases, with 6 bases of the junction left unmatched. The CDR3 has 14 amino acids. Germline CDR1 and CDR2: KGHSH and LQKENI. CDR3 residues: CASSPDRGSSEQYF. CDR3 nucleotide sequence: TGTGCCAGCTCACCGGACAGGGGTTCGTCCGAGCAGTACTTC.